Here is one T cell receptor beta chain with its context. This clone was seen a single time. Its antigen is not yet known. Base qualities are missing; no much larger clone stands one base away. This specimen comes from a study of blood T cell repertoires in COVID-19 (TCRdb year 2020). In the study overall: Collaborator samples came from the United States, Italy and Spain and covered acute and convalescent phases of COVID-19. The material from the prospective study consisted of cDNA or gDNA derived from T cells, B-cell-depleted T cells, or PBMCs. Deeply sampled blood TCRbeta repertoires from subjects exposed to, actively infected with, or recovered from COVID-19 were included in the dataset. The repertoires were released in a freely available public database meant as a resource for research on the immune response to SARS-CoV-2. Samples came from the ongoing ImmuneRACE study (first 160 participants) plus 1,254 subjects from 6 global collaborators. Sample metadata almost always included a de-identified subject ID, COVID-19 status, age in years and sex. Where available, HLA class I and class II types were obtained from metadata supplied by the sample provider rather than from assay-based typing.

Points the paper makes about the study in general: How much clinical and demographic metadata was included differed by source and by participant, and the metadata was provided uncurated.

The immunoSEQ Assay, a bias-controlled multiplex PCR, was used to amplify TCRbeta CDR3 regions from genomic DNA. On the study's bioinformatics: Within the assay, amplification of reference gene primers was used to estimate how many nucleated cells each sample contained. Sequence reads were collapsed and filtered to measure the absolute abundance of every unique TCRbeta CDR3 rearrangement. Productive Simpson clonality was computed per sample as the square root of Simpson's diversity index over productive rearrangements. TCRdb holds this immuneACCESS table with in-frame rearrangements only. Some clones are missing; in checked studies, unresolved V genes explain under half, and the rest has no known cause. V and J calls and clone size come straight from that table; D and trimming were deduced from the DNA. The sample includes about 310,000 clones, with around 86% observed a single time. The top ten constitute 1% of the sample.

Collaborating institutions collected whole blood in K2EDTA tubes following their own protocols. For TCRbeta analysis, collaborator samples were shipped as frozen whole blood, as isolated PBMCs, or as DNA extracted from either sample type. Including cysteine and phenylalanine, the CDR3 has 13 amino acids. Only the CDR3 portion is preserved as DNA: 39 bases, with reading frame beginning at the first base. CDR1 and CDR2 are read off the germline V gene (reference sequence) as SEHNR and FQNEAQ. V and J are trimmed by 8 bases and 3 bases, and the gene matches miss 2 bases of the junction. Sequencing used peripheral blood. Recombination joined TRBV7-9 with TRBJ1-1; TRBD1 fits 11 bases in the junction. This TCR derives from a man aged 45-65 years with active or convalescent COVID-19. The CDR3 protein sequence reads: CASAGQGDTEAFF. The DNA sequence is TGTGCCAGCGCGGGACAGGGGGACACTGAAGCTTTCTTT.